The 8 T cell receptor beta chains in this list originate from one sample, sequenced in a study of tumor-infiltrating lymphocytes in oesophageal squamous cell carcinoma. TCRdb re-called the PCR reads with MiXCR, one entry per CDR3 protein. The data contain some 14,000 distinct CDR3 sequences, 50% of them singletons. The sequenced sample was esophageal tumor tissue. These receptors were collected from a male donor with esophageal squamous cell carcinoma.

Notes on this clonotype: This may come from a read error, since a much larger clone is one base off. The chain is built from TRBV11-2 and TRBJ2-7; 10 nucleotides match TRBD2. The J call may be mistaken, given a closer DNA end match to TRBJ2-3. The CDR3 sequence is 16 residues long. The V gene's germline CDR1 is SGHAT and CDR2 FQNNGV. CDR3 protein: CASSVGTSEGGDTQYF. CDR3 DNA sequence: TGTGCCAGCAGCGTGGGGACTAGCGAGGGCGGAGATACGCAGTATTTT.

This clonotype is medium-sized (0.01 to 0.1%) within its sample. The CDR3: CASSFFAGSTDTQYF. DNA for the CDR3: TGTGCCAGCAGCTTTTTTGCGGGAAGCACAGATACGCAGTATTTT. The V and J genes are TRBV7-9 and TRBJ2-3; the D gene is possibly TRBD2 (6 bases). The CDR3 extends over 15 amino acids. Trimming removed 3 bases from V and 0 bases from J, with 10 bases in between. CDR1 is SEHNR, CDR2 FQNEAQ, per germline (reference sequence). The full variable domain, with the rest looked up from reference TRBV7-9 and TRBJ2-3, is DTGVSQNPRHKITKRGQNVTFRCDPISEHNRLYWYRQTLGQGPEFLTYFQNEAQLEKSRLLSDRFSAERPKGSFSTLEIQRTEQGDSAMYLCASSFFAGSTDTQYFGPGTRLTVL.

The CDR3 protein is CASSRGQRETQYF. DNA for the CDR3: TGTGCCAGCAGCCGTGGACAGAGAGAGACCCAGTACTTC. V and J are TRBV7-8 and TRBJ2-5; D is possibly TRBD1 (6 bases). V lost 5 bases and J 4 bases, leaving 11 bases between the germline ends. This CDR3 contains 13 residues. From germline, CDR1 is SGHVS and CDR2 FQNEAQ.

The chain has TRBV5-1 and TRBJ2-3, with D hard to call. CDR1 is SGHRS and CDR2 is YFSETQ in the germline V gene. This CDR3 has 14 amino acids. Trimming left V 3 bases short and J 2 bases short, with 10 bases between. In DNA form, the CDR3 reads TGCGCCAGCAGCTCCCTCAGACACACAGATACGCAGTATTTT. Translated, it gives CASSSLRHTDTQYF.

This clonotype was seen just once. J is TRBJ2-7 and V is TRBV6-5; 14 positions match TRBD2. The CDR3 is made up of 21 amino acids. The germline V gene has CDR1 MNHEY and CDR2 SVGAGI. Unmatched junction bases numbered 20, after V lost 4 bases and J lost 3 bases. The CDR3 sequence is CASSSLARRTSGRNSGYEQYF. CDR3 DNA: TGTGCCAGCAGTTCCTTAGCCCGCCGGACTAGCGGGAGGAACAGCGGCTACGAGCAGTACTTC.

This sequence joins TRBV7-8 and TRBJ2-7; 12 nucleotides agree with TRBD2. The J call could be wrong; TRBJ2-1 is a better fit for the DNA end. CDR1 is SGHVS and CDR2 is FQNEAQ in the germline V gene. This CDR3 comprises 16 residues. CDR3 DNA sequence: TGTGCCAGCAGCCCCAAGACTAGCGGGAGCTTCCATGAGCAGTTCTTC. Its translation: CASSPKTSGSFHEQFF.

The chain has TRBV7-6 and TRBJ2-1, with 9 bases aligning to TRBD2. The CDR3 loop spans 15 amino acids. Trimming at V came to 4 bases and at J to 5 bases, leaving 6 bases not matched to a gene. Germline-derived CDR1 and CDR2 are SGHVS and FNYEAQ. CDR3 region: CASSWGGGANNEQFF. In DNA form, the CDR3 reads TGTGCCAGCAGCTGGGGCGGGGGGGCTAACAATGAGCAGTTCTTC.

In this sample, this clonotype turned up a few times. The V call is TRBV9, the J call TRBJ2-7; D gene uncertain. The CDR3 has 13 residues. Trimming pared 0 bases from V and 3 bases from J, leaving 7 bases between. The germline gives CDR1 SGDLS, CDR2 YYNGEE. CDR3 amino acids: CASSVAANYEQYF. The CDR3, as DNA: TGTGCCAGCAGCGTAGCGGCCAACTACGAGCAGTACTTC.